Each of the 24 T cell receptor beta chains below was sequenced from the same sample in a study of T cell changes during pregnancy in multiple sclerosis. Assay: immunoSEQ multiplex PCR; the TCRdb copy retains only in-frame clones and omits some. Among about 66,000 clones listed, 90% to 95% were seen once. The starting material was CD8+ T cells from peripheral blood mononuclear cells, obtained before pregnancy. These receptors were obtained from a female donor with multiple sclerosis, enrolled in a pregnancy study.

The chain recombines TRBV7-3 with TRBJ1-1; TRBD1 might be the D (6 bases). The CDR3 loop spans 15 amino acids. With 5 bases removed from V and 1 base from J, the gap between germline ends came to 14 bases. The germline V gene has CDR1 SGHTA and CDR2 FQGTGA. CDR3: CASSEDGGANTEAFF. The CDR3 coding sequence is TGTGCCAGCAGCGAAGACGGGGGGGCGAACACTGAAGCTTTCTTT.

A note on this clone: A read error may produce the germline difference seen at one junction end. The rearrangement links TRBV7-3 to TRBJ2-3, with D perhaps matching TRBD2 (7 bases). This CDR3 has 15 amino acids. Germline values: CDR1 SGHTA, CDR2 FQGTGA. Here the CDR3 DNA reads TGTGCCAGCAGCTTAACGACGGGGGGCACGGATACGCAGTATTTT. Its translation is CASSLTTGGTDTQYF.

This sequence joins TRBV9 and TRBJ2-6; no clear D. Germline CDR1 and CDR2: SGDLS and YYNGEE. The CDR3 consists of 16 residues. V lost 0 bases and J lost 1, with 8 bases in between. The CDR3 is CASSVEAGSGANVLTF. In nucleotides, the CDR3 is TGTGCCAGCAGCGTAGAGGCCGGGTCTGGGGCCAACGTCCTGACTTTC.

This clone has just a few counts. The V and J genes are TRBV2 and TRBJ1-6; 7 positions agree with TRBD1. This CDR3 is built from 14 residues. The germline CDR1 and CDR2 sequences are SNHLY and FYNNEI. The J segment lost 7 bases and the V segment lost 8 bases, leaving 8 bases of the junction unmatched. The CDR3 here is CASERGQTNSPLHF. The CDR3 nucleotides are TGTGCCAGCGAGAGGGGACAGACAAATTCACCCCTCCACTTT.

This clone was seen more than once but under ten times. This chain links TRBV7-3 with TRBJ1-2; 10 bases align to TRBD1. CDR3 length: 17 residues. CDR1 SGHTA and CDR2 FQGTGA come from the germline V gene. The V segment lost 0 bases and the J segment 4 bases; nucleotides outside the gene matches: 8. As DNA, the CDR3 is TGTGCCAGCAGCTTAACGTCCCGGGACAGGGGCGGCTATGGCTACACCTTC. Residues: CASSLTSRDRGGYGYTF.

The rearrangement joins TRBV6-5 to TRBJ2-1; D call uncertain. Trimming pared 3 bases from V and 0 bases from J, leaving 9 bases between. CDR3 length: 15 residues. Germline CDR1 is MNHEY and CDR2 is SVGAGI. CDR3 protein: CASSYVASSYNEQFF. CDR3 coding DNA: TGTGCCAGCAGTTATGTGGCTAGCTCCTACAATGAGCAGTTCTTC.

The chain recombines TRBV5-6 with TRBJ1-2; D is unclear. The germline V and J ends were trimmed by 4 bases and 2 bases, with 12 bases remaining between them. The germline V gene encodes CDR1 SGHDT and CDR2 YYEEEE. This CDR3 has 14 amino acids. The CDR3 here is CASSPGAVNYGYTF. CDR3 coding DNA: TGTGCCAGCAGCCCCGGTGCGGTAAACTATGGCTACACCTTC. Together with reference TRBV5-6 and TRBJ1-2, the CDR3 gives the full variable domain: DAGVTQSPTHLIKTRGQQVTLRCSPKSGHDTVSWYQQALGQGPQFIFQYYEEEERQRGNFPDRFSGHQFPNYSSELNVNALLLGDSALYLCASSPGAVNYGYTFGSGTRLTVV.

This sequence joins TRBV7-9 and TRBJ2-7; D may be TRBD1 (6 bases). V was cut by 4 bases and J by 6 bases, with 13 bases left in between. The germline CDR1 and CDR2 sequences are SEHNR and FQNEAQ (reference sequence). CDR3 size: 13 residues. The CDR3 spells CASSSSQGREQYF. Here the CDR3 DNA reads TGTGCCAGCAGCTCCTCACAGGGTCGCGAGCAGTACTTC.

V gene TRBV4-2 combines with J gene TRBJ2-7, with D tentatively TRBD2 (7 bases). Trimming pared 3 bases from V and 4 bases from J, leaving 16 bases between. The CDR3 has 15 amino acids. In germline, CDR1 is LGHNA, CDR2 YNFKEQ. The CDR3 reads CASSHAGEGWYEQYF. CDR3 nucleotide sequence: TGTGCCAGCAGCCACGCAGGGGAGGGTTGGTACGAGCAGTACTTC.

This chain joins TRBV5-4 and TRBJ1-2; D gene unclear. CDR3 length: 14 amino acids. V lost 0 bases, J lost 4 bases, and 10 bases lay in between. Germline V gene lookup returns CDR1 SGHNT and CDR2 YYREEE (reference sequence). CDR3: CASSLAPDSYGYTF. As DNA, the CDR3 is TGTGCCAGCAGCTTGGCCCCAGATTCCTATGGCTACACCTTC.

J is TRBJ2-7 and V is TRBV5-1, with D possibly matching TRBD1 (6 bases). This CDR3 has 12 residues. Germline loops: CDR1 SGHRS, CDR2 YFSETQ. Trimming stripped 4 bases from V and 5 bases from J, with 10 bases between. The chain's CDR3 is CASSQQGNEQYF. The CDR3 region has the DNA TGCGCCAGCAGCCAACAGGGCAACGAGCAGTACTTC.

In its sample, this clone was seen once. V is TRBV27 and J is TRBJ1-1, with 8 bases lining up with TRBD1. Germline V gives CDR1 MNHEY, CDR2 SMNVEV (reference sequence). The CDR3 sequence is 14 residues long. V shed 2 bases, J shed 2 bases, and the junction held 1 base outside the gene matches. This CDR3 reads CASSLQGANTEAFF. CDR3 DNA: TGTGCCAGCAGTTTACAGGGGGCTAACACTGAAGCTTTCTTT.

This rearrangement joins TRBV7-6 to TRBJ2-1, with 11 bases lining up with TRBD2. Germline CDR1 reads SGHVS; CDR2 reads FNYEAQ. The CDR3 sequence is 14 residues long. The V segment lost 5 bases and the J segment 11 bases; nucleotides outside the gene matches: 8. CDR3 DNA sequence: TGTGCCAGCAGCCCTAGCGGGGGGCCAGGGAAGCAGTTCTTC. Translation: CASSPSGGPGKQFF.

The chain employs TRBV6-6 and TRBJ1-2; tentatively, D is TRBD1 (5 bases). CDR1 is MNHNY, CDR2 SVGAGI, per germline (reference sequence). Trimming cost V 7 bases and J 8 bases, with 23 bases left between them. This CDR3 has 15 residues. The chain's CDR3 is CASNNGGGETLGYTF. CDR3 in DNA: TGTGCCAGCAACAACGGCGGGGGGGAGACCCTCGGCTACACCTTC.

The rearrangement joins TRBV6-4 to TRBJ1-3, with D unclear. CDR1 and CDR2 (germline): MRHNA, SNTAGT. The CDR3 totals 14 residues. V lost 0 bases and J lost 0, with 3 bases in between. The CDR3 nucleotides read TGTGCCAGCAGTGACTCGGCCTCTGGAAACACCATATATTTT. This translates into CASSDSASGNTIYF.

For the CDR3, the DNA is TGTGCTAGTGGGATTGCCGGGGATGAGCAGTTCTTC. Its translation is CASGIAGDEQFF. The V and J genes are TRBV12-5 and TRBJ2-1; D might be TRBD2 (5 bases). The CDR3 spans 12 residues. Germline assignment: CDR1 LGHNT and CDR2 FRNRAP. Trimming removed 6 bases from V and 8 bases from J, with 11 bases in between. Variable domain in full (rest from reference TRBV12-5 and TRBJ2-1): DARVTQTPRHKVTEMGQEVTMRCQPILGHNTVFWYRQTMMQGLELLAYFRNRAPLDDSGMPKDRFSAEMPDATLATLKIQPSEPRDSAVYFCASGIAGDEQFFGPGTRLTVL.

J is TRBJ2-7 and V is TRBV6-5; TRBD2 agrees at 7 bases. This CDR3 has 14 residues. Per the germline V gene, CDR1 is MNHEY and CDR2 is SVGAGI. The V gene end was trimmed by 2 bases and the J gene end by 2 bases; junction bases not matched to a gene: 3. The CDR3 sequence is CASSYAGLTYEQYF. In DNA, the CDR3 is TGTGCCAGCAGTTACGCGGGACTAACCTACGAGCAGTACTTC.

This clone was seen a handful of times. V usage is TRBV6-5 and J usage is TRBJ1-1; D remains ambiguous. Germline V gene data show CDR1 as MNHEY and CDR2 as SVGAGI. The germline V and J ends were trimmed by 2 bases and 3 bases, with 7 bases remaining between them. The CDR3 is 13 amino acids. CDR3 sequence reads: CASSYGEDTEAFF. The CDR3 DNA sequence: TGTGCCAGCAGTTACGGGGAGGACACTGAAGCTTTCTTT.

The J gene is TRBJ2-7, the V gene TRBV5-1, with a tentative D call TRBD2 (5 bases). Per the germline V gene, CDR1 is SGHRS and CDR2 is YFSETQ. The V end was cut by 4 bases, the J end by 0 bases, with 5 bases between. The CDR3 sequence is 12 residues long. The CDR3 loop is CASSGSSYEQYF. The CDR3 nucleotides read TGCGCCAGCAGCGGGAGCTCCTACGAGCAGTACTTC.

This chain links TRBV6-1 with TRBJ2-3; 10 nucleotides agree with TRBD2. Germline V gene lookup returns CDR1 MNHNS and CDR2 SASEGT. CDR3 length equals 13 residues. V lost 6 bases, J lost 5 bases, and 2 bases stayed unmatched. The CDR3 nucleotides are TGTGCCAGCAGAGTAGCGGGGGGAGATACGCAGTATTTT. The encoded protein is CASRVAGGDTQYF.

J is TRBJ2-7 and V is TRBV2; D possibly corresponds to TRBD2 (6 bases). This CDR3 is built from 12 residues. Trimming took off 7 bases at V and 6 bases at J, with 13 bases between the two ends. Germline CDR1 and CDR2: SNHLY and FYNNEI. The CDR3 loop is CASIRDGSEQYF. In nucleotides, the CDR3 is TGTGCCAGCATTCGGGACGGGAGCGAGCAGTACTTC.

The gene calls are TRBV9 and TRBJ1-4, with D tentatively TRBD1 (6 bases). This CDR3 has 18 residues. Germline V gene data show CDR1 as SGDLS and CDR2 as YYNGEE. Between the trimmed V and J ends, which lost 0 bases and 6 bases, there was a span of 21 bases. CDR3 residues: CASSVGGQGPAGDEKLFF. The CDR3 DNA follows: TGTGCCAGCAGCGTAGGGGGTCAGGGGCCGGCGGGGGATGAAAAACTGTTTTTT.

V is TRBV27 and J is TRBJ2-5; 8 nucleotides line up with TRBD1. The CDR3 covers 13 residues. V lost 1 base, J lost 5 bases, and 0 bases stayed unmatched. Germline assignment: CDR1 MNHEY and CDR2 SMNVEV (reference sequence). This CDR3 is CASSLYRGETQYF. DNA for the CDR3: TGTGCCAGCAGTTTATACAGGGGGGAGACCCAGTACTTC.

The V call is TRBV7-6, the J call TRBJ2-3; 10 bases match TRBD2. Germline V gives CDR1 SGHVS, CDR2 FNYEAQ. The CDR3 consists of 19 residues. With V trimmed by 8 bases and J by 3 bases, 20 bases remained unmatched. The CDR3 bases are TGTGCCAGCGCCCGCGCAATGAGCGGGGGGGCGGGGAGTACAGATACGCAGTATTTT. Translated: CASARAMSGGAGSTDTQYF.